One and the same sample provided the 27 T cell receptor beta chains below, sequenced in a study of OX40 agonist ivuxolimab in advanced cancers. The protocol was immunoSEQ multiplex PCR, while the TCRdb copy is restricted to in-frame clones and leaves out a portion. In the table there are some 100,000 clones, approximately 90% of which are singletons. Specimen: CD4+ or CD8+ T cells sorted from blood, collected in a trial of the OX40 agonist ivuxolimab. These TCRs come from an adult with an advanced solid tumor such as melanoma, head and neck, liver or kidney cancer.

The chain couples TRBV11-2 to TRBJ2-3; 12 bases are a match to TRBD2. There are 15 residues in the CDR3. Looked up from germline, CDR1 is SGHAT and CDR2 is FQNNGV. V lost 5 bases to trimming and J lost 7 bases; unmatched junction nucleotides: 7. As DNA, the CDR3 is TGTGCCAGCAGCCCATGGACTAGCGGGGCATATACGCAGTATTTT. It codes for CASSPWTSGAYTQYF.

This clone came up a few times. The rearrangement joins TRBV5-1 to TRBJ2-2; 7 nucleotides align to TRBD2. Trimming removed 2 bases from V and 0 bases from J; junction bases left unmatched: 4. The CDR3 consists of 16 residues. CDR1 and CDR2 (germline): SGHRS, YFSETQ. The CDR3 DNA reads as TGCGCCAGCAGCTTCCCGCTAGCGGCGAACACCGGGGAGCTGTTTTTT. This codes for CASSFPLAANTGELFF. The whole variable domain, remainder taken from reference TRBV5-1 and TRBJ2-2, is KAGVTQTPRYLIKTRGQQVTLSCSPISGHRSVSWYQQTPGQGLQFLFEYFSETQRNKGNFPGRFSGRQFSNSRSEMNVSTLELGDSALYLCASSFPLAANTGELFFGEGSRLTVL.

The V and J genes are TRBV10-3 and TRBJ2-7; TRBD2 agrees at 7 bases. This CDR3 is built from 15 residues. Germline V gene data show CDR1 as ENHRY and CDR2 as SYGVKD. V shed 10 bases and J 0 bases; nucleotides not matched to a gene: 12. As DNA, the CDR3 is TGTGCCAGCAGGACGGGGGGAGACCGCTCCTACGAGCAGTACTTC. Its translation is CASRTGGDRSYEQYF.

J is TRBJ1-5 and V is TRBV2; TRBD1 might be the D (5 bases). This CDR3 spans 13 amino acids. Germline CDR1 is SNHLY and CDR2 is FYNNEI. The V and J ends lost 8 bases and 1 base respectively, with 9 bases between them. The CDR3 reads CASGGNSNQPQHF. The CDR3 bases are TGTGCCAGCGGGGGGAACAGCAATCAGCCCCAGCATTTT.

This chain connects TRBV2 to TRBJ2-1; no firm D call. Germline V gene data show CDR1 as SNHLY and CDR2 as FYNNEI. This CDR3 is 15 amino acids long. The germline V and J ends were trimmed by 2 bases and 0 bases, with 8 bases remaining between them. This CDR3 reads CASSESGSSYNEQFF. For the CDR3, the DNA is TGTGCCAGCAGTGAATCCGGAAGCTCCTACAATGAGCAGTTCTTC.

The V call is TRBV5-4, the J call TRBJ1-3; D ambiguous. CDR3 size: 13 residues. Germline CDR1 is SGHNT and CDR2 is YYREEE (reference sequence). Trimming removed 2 bases at V and 2 bases at J, with 5 bases between. The CDR3 coding sequence is TGTGCCAGCAGCTTTACAACTGGAAACACCATATATTTT. Its translation: CASSFTTGNTIYF.

This clone came up once. The CDR3, as DNA: TGTGCCAGCAGTGATCAGGGGTTTGAAAAACTGTTTTTT. Translating it yields CASSDQGFEKLFF. The gene calls are TRBV25-1 and TRBJ1-4; possible D gene TRBD1, 6 bases. Trimming stripped 3 bases from V and 7 bases from J, with 9 bases between. CDR3 length: 13 residues. The germline gives CDR1 MGHDK, CDR2 SYGVNS.

The V gene is TRBV6-5, the J gene TRBJ2-7; a possible D gene is TRBD1 (6 bases). The ends were cut back, 2 bases at V and 3 bases at J, with 8 bases in the middle. The CDR3 contains 13 residues. Germline CDR1 MNHEY, CDR2 SVGAGI. This CDR3 reads CASSYGQNYEQYF. The DNA of the CDR3 is TGTGCCAGCAGTTACGGACAGAACTACGAGCAGTACTTC.

The CDR3 DNA follows: TGCGCCAGCAGCGACGGTCAGGGGGCGGGTGAGACCCAGTACTTC. Protein product: CASSDGQGAGETQYF. The chain has TRBV5-1 and TRBJ2-5; 8 nucleotides agree with TRBD1. The CDR3 consists of 15 residues. The ends lost 4 bases at V and 5 bases at J; junction bases unmatched: 10. Germline loops: CDR1 SGHRS, CDR2 YFSETQ.

The V call is TRBV5-4, the J call TRBJ2-7, with D perhaps TRBD1 (5 bases). V lost 0 bases and J lost 4, with 11 bases in between. Germline loops: CDR1 SGHNT, CDR2 YYREEE (reference sequence). The CDR3 contains 14 residues. Here the CDR3 reads CASSLGGQVYEQYF. As DNA, the CDR3 is TGTGCCAGCAGCTTGGGTGGACAAGTATACGAGCAGTACTTC.

This chain links TRBV2 with TRBJ2-1; TRBD1 matches at 7 bases. V lost 1 base and J lost 2; bases outside the gene matches: 2. CDR1 is SNHLY and CDR2 is FYNNEI in the germline V gene. This CDR3 has 15 amino acids. CDR3 in DNA: TGTGCCAGCAGTGAAGGCAGGGGGACCTACAATGAGCAGTTCTTC. This gives the protein CASSEGRGTYNEQFF.

This chain connects TRBV19 to TRBJ1-4, with no clear D. The CDR3 runs 15 residues. Germline CDR1 LNHDA, CDR2 SQIVND (reference sequence). The germline V and J ends were trimmed by 2 bases and 4 bases, with 11 bases remaining between them. The CDR3 DNA reads as TGTGCCAGTAGTATATCGGTCAGCTTTAATGAAAAACTGTTTTTT. This sequence encodes CASSISVSFNEKLFF.

V and J are TRBV6-6 and TRBJ2-7; TRBD1 agrees at 7 bases. CDR1 and CDR2 from the germline V gene are MNHNY and SVGAGI (reference sequence). The length of the CDR3 is 15 residues. Trimming removed 6 bases from V and 2 bases from J; junction bases left unmatched: 10. The CDR3 reads CASRPTGTVAYEQYF. The CDR3 bases are TGTGCCAGCAGGCCCACCGGGACAGTCGCCTACGAGCAGTACTTC.

The V and J genes are TRBV5-1 and TRBJ2-5; TRBD2 matches at 9 bases. The CDR3 totals 14 residues. The germline V gene encodes CDR1 SGHRS and CDR2 YFSETQ. V lost 0 bases and J lost 5; bases outside the gene matches: 2. The DNA for the CDR3 is TGCGCCAGCAGCTTGGGACTAGCGGTGGAGACCCAGTACTTC. Translation gives CASSLGLAVETQYF.

The V and J genes are TRBV2 and TRBJ2-7; no firm D call. Looked up from germline, CDR1 is SNHLY and CDR2 is FYNNEI. V gave up 5 bases and J gave up 0 bases, with 11 bases separating them. The length of the CDR3 is 14 residues. The CDR3 nucleotides are TGTGCCAGCAGTCCCTCACTGCTCTCCTACGAGCAGTACTTC. Its protein is CASSPSLLSYEQYF.

The chain uses TRBV4-2 and TRBJ2-7, with D uncertain. The V and J ends lost 0 bases and 1 base respectively, with 7 bases between them. The CDR3 consists of 14 residues. Germline CDR1 and CDR2: LGHNA and YNFKEQ. CDR3 coding DNA: TGTGCCAGCAGCCAAGATTTTATATCCTACGAGCAGTACTTC. Its translation: CASSQDFISYEQYF.

This clone was seen only once. This chain links TRBV11-2 with TRBJ2-1; TRBD2 aligns across 7 bases. The V gene end was trimmed by 6 bases and the J gene end by 3 bases; junction bases not matched to a gene: 5. The length of the CDR3 is 14 residues. Looked up from germline, CDR1 is SGHAT and CDR2 is FQNNGV. CDR3 amino acids: CASSPSGSYNEQFF. CDR3 DNA: TGTGCCAGCAGTCCTAGCGGAAGCTACAATGAGCAGTTCTTC.

This clone appeared a single time. V and J are TRBV27 and TRBJ1-5; no definite D call. Germline-derived CDR1 and CDR2 are MNHEY and SMNVEV (reference sequence). V was trimmed by 6 bases and J by 8 bases, leaving 17 bases between them. The CDR3 is made up of 14 amino acids. This chain's CDR3 is CASRNLEAGKPQHF. Here the CDR3 DNA reads TGTGCCAGCAGAAACTTGGAGGCCGGGAAGCCCCAGCATTTT.

V is TRBV7-2 and J is TRBJ2-7, with 13 nucleotides matching TRBD2. With 5 bases clipped from V and 4 bases from J, the junction kept 2 bases outside the gene matches. The CDR3 length is 14 residues. In germline, CDR1 is SGHTA, CDR2 FQGNSA. The DNA of the CDR3 is TGTGCCAGCAGCACACTAGCGGGAGGGTACGAGCAGTACTTC. Protein sequence: CASSTLAGGYEQYF.

V and J are TRBV7-3 and TRBJ2-3; 7 bases match TRBD2. In germline, CDR1 is SGHTA, CDR2 FQGTGA. This CDR3 has 15 amino acids. With 5 bases clipped from V and 4 bases from J, the junction kept 9 bases outside the gene matches. The CDR3 coding sequence is TGTGCCAGCAGCCGAAGCGGGATGGCGGCAGATACGCAGTATTTT. Translating it yields CASSRSGMAADTQYF.

A word on this clone: Relative to the germline gene, one junction end is altered; a read error may explain this. The chain carries TRBV19 and TRBJ2-4; D unresolved. The CDR3 has 11 amino acids. The V gene's germline CDR1 is LNHDA and CDR2 SQIVND (reference sequence). The CDR3, as DNA: TGTGCCAGTAGTATGGGTACAGTTCGGGACTTC. It encodes CASSMGTVRDF.

CDR3 nucleotides: TGTGCCAGCATAAAGGGCGGGAACACCGGGGAGCTGTTTTTT. This encodes CASIKGGNTGELFF. The chain combines TRBV2 with TRBJ2-2; D not certain. Germline V gene lookup returns CDR1 SNHLY and CDR2 FYNNEI. The CDR3 runs to 14 residues. Trimming pared 7 bases from V and 1 base from J, leaving 10 bases between.

The chain carries TRBV2 and TRBJ1-5, with unresolved D. Germline V gene sequence: CDR1 SNHLY, CDR2 FYNNEI. This CDR3 region has 13 residues. Trimming took off 3 bases at V and 7 bases at J, with 10 bases between the two ends. The CDR3 loop reads CASSEMGSQPQHF. Here the CDR3 DNA reads TGTGCCAGCAGTGAGATGGGGAGCCAGCCCCAGCATTTT.

This rearrangement joins TRBV11-1 to TRBJ2-2; D is possibly TRBD2 (5 bases). Germline V gene sequence: CDR1 SGHAT, CDR2 FQDESV (reference sequence). This CDR3 spans 14 amino acids. The ends were cut back, 4 bases at V and 6 bases at J, with 12 bases in the middle. The CDR3 loop reads CASSSGIHAGELFF. CDR3 DNA sequence: TGTGCCAGCAGCTCGGGAATTCACGCCGGGGAGCTGTTTTTT.

The chain has TRBV14 and TRBJ2-7; TRBD2 is a possible D gene (5 bases). V lost 3 bases and J 2 bases, leaving 8 bases between the germline ends. There are 13 residues in the CDR3. CDR1 SGHDN and CDR2 FVKESK come from the germline V gene. CDR3 coding DNA: TGTGCCAGCAGCCAGGCGGAGGCCTACGAGCAGTACTTC. Encoded protein: CASSQAEAYEQYF.

In nucleotides, the CDR3 is TGTGCCAGCACCGGCGGCGGGCAAGAGACCCAGTACTTC. It is translated as CASTGGGQETQYF. V usage is TRBV2 and J usage is TRBJ2-5, with a weak D call TRBD2 (5 bases). Germline V CDR1 and CDR2: SNHLY, FYNNEI. Trimming pared 7 bases from V and 2 bases from J, leaving 11 bases between. CDR3 length: 13 residues.

This chain joins TRBV28 and TRBJ2-1; 8 bases line up with TRBD2. Trimming removed 7 bases from V and 3 bases from J; junction bases left unmatched: 5. Germline-derived CDR1 and CDR2 are MDHEN and SYDVKM. The CDR3 extends over 14 amino acids. DNA of the CDR3: TGTGCCAGCAACGTAGCGGGGCTCTACAATGAGCAGTTCTTC. Its translation: CASNVAGLYNEQFF.